This T cell receptor (beta chain) came from a study of shared clonotypes between healthy human individuals. Study details: Used for every donor were three CD4 naive, three CD4 memory, two CD8 naive and one CD8 memory plate.

Trimming removed 6 bases from V and 1 base from J, with 13 bases in between. Germline values: CDR1 SGHKS, CDR2 YYEKEE (reference sequence). The CDR3 is 15 residues long. It was at deep level that the assay was run. Profiling relied on immunoSEQ multiplex PCR, and the TCRdb table lists in-frame clones only, not all of them. The sample records 2.3 million or so clones, 93% being singletons. Concerning this clone: Its matching antigen is unknown.

General study points: Clonotype sharing among donors likely depends on sequencing depth.

What was sequenced was naive CD4+ T cells from PBMCs. The subset was: CD45RA+ positively selected. The J gene is TRBJ1-4, the V gene TRBV5-5, with D uncertain. The clonotype originates from a man between 18 and 35 years old in good health. Some clones in this sample may be carry-over from other donors' samples. CDR3 amino acids: CASTPMGGTNEKLFF. The CDR3 nucleotides read TGTGCCAGCACCCCTATGGGCGGAACTAATGAAAAACTGTTTTTT.